The 8 T cell receptor beta chains given below trace back to one sample, sequenced in a study of cytomegalovirus exposure and HLA in healthy donors (dated by TCRdb to about 2017). The method behind the library was the immunoSEQ multiplex PCR assay. A mixture of 60 forward primers for TCR Vbeta segments and 13 reverse primers for TCR Jbeta segments was used in the multiplex PCR. Held by TCRdb, this immuneACCESS table contains in-frame sequences only and omits some clones. Under half of the omission traces to an unresolved V gene where checked; the cause of the rest is unknown. The sample table shows fewer than 150,000 clones, and 65% to 85% are seen once. Under 1.5% of the sample goes to the ten largest clones. The source material was PBMCs. The origin of the receptors is a man aged 50 or older in good health and CMV-seronegative.

This sequence joins TRBV6-5 and TRBJ1-5, with TRBD1 matching 7 bases. The CDR3 contains 14 residues. Germline lookup yields CDR1 MNHEY and CDR2 SVGAGI. The J segment lost 7 bases and the V segment lost 6 bases, leaving 9 bases of the junction unmatched. The CDR3 DNA reads TGTGCCAGCAGCTCCGACAGGGAGTTCCAGCCCCAGCATTTT. This sequence encodes CASSSDREFQPQHF.

This clone has only a few counts. The V call is TRBV29-1, the J call TRBJ1-2; possibly TRBD1 for D (5 bases). The CDR3 spans 13 residues. The V end was cut by 7 bases, the J end by 0 bases, with 12 bases between. CDR1 and CDR2 (germline): SQVTM, ANQGSEA. In DNA, the CDR3 is TGCAGCGCCCGGACACCTCCTAACTATGGCTACACCTTC. This sequence encodes CSARTPPNYGYTF.

The gene calls are TRBV18 and TRBJ2-5; a weak D match, TRBD1 (5 bases). The CDR3 totals 14 residues. The V gene lost 1 base and the J gene lost 6 bases, with 12 bases spanning the gap. Germline CDR1 reads KGHSH; CDR2 reads LQKENI. In DNA form, the CDR3 reads TGTGCCAGCTCACCACAGCAGGGCCTACAGACCCAGTACTTC. This translates into CASSPQQGLQTQYF. Full variable domain (rest looked up from reference TRBV18 and TRBJ2-5): NAGVMQNPRHLVRRRGQEARLRCSPMKGHSHVYWYRQLPEEGLKFMVYLQKENIIDESGMPKERFSAEFPKEGPSILRIQQVVRGDSAAYFCASSPQQGLQTQYFGPGTRLLVL.

The rearrangement joins TRBV6-5 to TRBJ1-1; TRBD1 aligns across 8 bases. CDR1 is MNHEY, CDR2 SVGAGI, per germline. The length of the CDR3 is 14 residues. V lost 3 bases to trimming and J lost 4 bases; unmatched junction nucleotides: 4. In DNA, the CDR3 is TGTGCCAGCAGTTATGGCGACAGGGGCACTGAAGCTTTCTTT. Translating it yields CASSYGDRGTEAFF.

CDR3 loop: CASSSSGAGDQPQHF. DNA of the CDR3: TGTGCCAGCAGTTCTTCAGGGGCGGGAGATCAGCCCCAGCATTTT. The chain couples TRBV6-5 to TRBJ1-5; TRBD1 is a possible D gene (6 bases). The CDR3 totals 15 residues. With 4 bases removed from V and 5 bases from J, the gap between germline ends came to 15 bases. Germline V gene sequence: CDR1 MNHEY, CDR2 SVGAGI.

This clone turned up a few times. The rearrangement joins TRBV10-2 to TRBJ1-1; TRBD1 matches 10 bases. J was trimmed by 4 bases and V by 5 bases; bases with no gene match: 7. Per the germline V gene, CDR1 is WSHSY and CDR2 is SAAADI. The CDR3 loop spans 15 amino acids. The CDR3 bases are TGCGCCAGCAGTCCGCCGGGACAGGGGACCACTGAAGCTTTCTTT. Translation gives CASSPPGQGTTEAFF.

The V gene is TRBV7-9, the J gene TRBJ2-2; 7 positions match TRBD2. V lost 5 bases, J lost 6 bases, and 12 bases stayed unmatched. The germline gives CDR1 SEHNR, CDR2 FQNEAQ (reference sequence). The CDR3 sequence is 16 residues long. The CDR3 spells CASSPGGGRAAGELFF. The CDR3 nucleotides are TGTGCCAGCAGCCCCGGAGGCGGGAGAGCGGCCGGGGAGCTGTTTTTT.

At least ten counts were recorded for this clone. V and J are TRBV4-3 and TRBJ2-6; no reliable D call. Trimming cost V 0 bases and J 0 bases, with 9 bases left between them. The CDR3 is 17 amino acids. Per the germline V gene, CDR1 is LGHNA and CDR2 is YSLEER. The DNA for the CDR3 is TGCGCCAGCAGCCAAGATCCCGCTAGCTCTGGGGCCAACGTCCTGACTTTC. It yields the protein CASSQDPASSGANVLTF.